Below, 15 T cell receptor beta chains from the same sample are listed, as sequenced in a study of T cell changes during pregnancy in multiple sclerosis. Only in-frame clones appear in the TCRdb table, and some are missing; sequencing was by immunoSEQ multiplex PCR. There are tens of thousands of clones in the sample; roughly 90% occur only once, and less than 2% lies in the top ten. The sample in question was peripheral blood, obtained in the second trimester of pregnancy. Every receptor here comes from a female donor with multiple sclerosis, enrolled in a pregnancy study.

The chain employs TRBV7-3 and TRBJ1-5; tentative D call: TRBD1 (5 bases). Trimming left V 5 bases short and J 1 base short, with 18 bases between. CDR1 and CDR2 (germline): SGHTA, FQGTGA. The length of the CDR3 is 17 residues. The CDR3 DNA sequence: TGTGCCAGCAGCCCGCTCCGGTTGGGGCGAAGCAATCAGCCCCAGCATTTT. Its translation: CASSPLRLGRSNQPQHF.

This CDR3 reads CASSIGGQGGHGYTF. The CDR3 DNA sequence: TGTGCCAGTAGTATAGGTGGACAAGGAGGGCATGGCTACACCTTC. The chain links TRBV19 to TRBJ1-2; D is perhaps TRBD1 (5 bases). Trimming removed 1 base from V and 6 bases from J, with 15 bases in between. This CDR3 has 15 amino acids. CDR1 LNHDA and CDR2 SQIVND come from the germline V gene (reference sequence).

Written as DNA, the CDR3 is TGTGCCAGCAGCGTAGAGCTAGCGGGGGACAATGAGCAGTTCTTC. Its protein product is CASSVELAGDNEQFF. The V gene is TRBV9, the J gene TRBJ2-1; 10 bases match TRBD2. This CDR3 has 15 amino acids. V gave up 0 bases and J gave up 5 bases; unmatched junction bases: 2. Germline-derived CDR1 and CDR2 are SGDLS and YYNGEE.

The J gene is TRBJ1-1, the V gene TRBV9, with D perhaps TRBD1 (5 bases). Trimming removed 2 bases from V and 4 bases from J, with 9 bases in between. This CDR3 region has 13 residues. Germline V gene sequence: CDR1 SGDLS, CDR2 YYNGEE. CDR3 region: CASSVGGATEAFF. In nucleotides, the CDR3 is TGTGCCAGCAGCGTGGGAGGGGCCACTGAAGCTTTCTTT. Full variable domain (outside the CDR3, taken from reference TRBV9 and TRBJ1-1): DSGVTQTPKHLITATGQRVTLRCSPRSGDLSVYWYQQSLDQGLQFLIQYYNGEERAKGNILERFSAQQFPDLHSELNLSSLELGDSALYFCASSVGGATEAFFGQGTRLTVV.

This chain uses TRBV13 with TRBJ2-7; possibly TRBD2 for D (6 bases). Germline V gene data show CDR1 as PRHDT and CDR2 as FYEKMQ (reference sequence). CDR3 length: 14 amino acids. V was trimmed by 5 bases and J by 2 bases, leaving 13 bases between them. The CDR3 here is CASSTRDGPYEQYF. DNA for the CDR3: TGTGCCAGCAGCACGCGGGACGGCCCCTACGAGCAGTACTTC.

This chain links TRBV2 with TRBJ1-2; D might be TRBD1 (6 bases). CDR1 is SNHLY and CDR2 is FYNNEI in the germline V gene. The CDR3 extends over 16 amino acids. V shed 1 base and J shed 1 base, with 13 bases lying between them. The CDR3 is CASSEDRATLNYGYTF. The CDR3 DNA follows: TGTGCCAGCAGTGAAGACAGGGCTACGCTTAACTATGGCTACACCTTC.

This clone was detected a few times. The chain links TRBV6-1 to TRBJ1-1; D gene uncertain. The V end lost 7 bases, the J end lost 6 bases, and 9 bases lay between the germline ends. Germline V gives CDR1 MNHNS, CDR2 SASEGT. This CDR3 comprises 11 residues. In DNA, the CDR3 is TGTGCCAGCAAGGAGGTAGCTGAAGCTTTCTTT. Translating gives CASKEVAEAFF.

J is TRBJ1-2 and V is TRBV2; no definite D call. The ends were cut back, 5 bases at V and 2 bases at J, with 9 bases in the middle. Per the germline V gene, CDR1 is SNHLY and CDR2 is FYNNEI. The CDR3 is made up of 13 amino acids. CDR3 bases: TGTGCCAGCAGTAGACTTACGAACTATGGCTACACCTTC. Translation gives CASSRLTNYGYTF.

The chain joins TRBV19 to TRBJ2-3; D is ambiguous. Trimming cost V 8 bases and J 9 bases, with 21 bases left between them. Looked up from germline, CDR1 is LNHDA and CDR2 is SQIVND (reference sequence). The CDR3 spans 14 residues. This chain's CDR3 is CASRQDTSFSTQYF. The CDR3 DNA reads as TGTGCCAGTCGACAAGACACGTCGTTTTCAACGCAGTATTTT.

CDR3 loop: CASSEDRVRETQYF. CDR3 DNA sequence: TGTGCCAGCTCAGAGGACAGGGTCCGGGAGACCCAGTACTTC. The chain has TRBV25-1 and TRBJ2-5; 8 bases fit TRBD1. Germline V lookup: CDR1 MGHDK, CDR2 SYGVNS. Germline trimming cut 8 bases from V and 5 bases from J; bases unmatched to any gene: 10. CDR3 length equals 14 residues. The variable domain in full, completed from reference TRBV25-1 and TRBJ2-5, reads EADIYQTPRYLVIGTGKKITLECSQTMGHDKMYWYQQDPGMELHLIHYSYGVNSTEKGDLSSESTVSRIRTEHFPLTLESARPSHTSQYLCASSEDRVRETQYFGPGTRLLVL.

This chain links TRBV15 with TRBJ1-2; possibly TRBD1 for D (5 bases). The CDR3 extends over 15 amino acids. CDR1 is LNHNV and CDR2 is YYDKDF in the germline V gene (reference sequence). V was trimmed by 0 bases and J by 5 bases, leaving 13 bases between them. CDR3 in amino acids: CATSRDQRAGYGYTF. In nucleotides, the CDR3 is TGTGCCACCAGCAGAGATCAGCGGGCAGGGTATGGCTACACCTTC.

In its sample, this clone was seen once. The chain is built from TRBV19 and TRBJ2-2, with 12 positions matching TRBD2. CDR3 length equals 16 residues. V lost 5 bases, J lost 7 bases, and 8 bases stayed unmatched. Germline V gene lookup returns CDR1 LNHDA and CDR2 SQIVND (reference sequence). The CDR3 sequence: CASSGGTSGWGGELFF. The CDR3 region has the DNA TGTGCCAGTAGTGGCGGGACTAGCGGGTGGGGCGGGGAGCTGTTTTTT.

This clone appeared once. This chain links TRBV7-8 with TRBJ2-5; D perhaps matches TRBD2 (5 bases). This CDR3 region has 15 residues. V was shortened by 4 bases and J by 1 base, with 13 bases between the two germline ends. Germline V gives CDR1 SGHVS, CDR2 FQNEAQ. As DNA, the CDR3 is TGTGCCAGCAGCTCGACAAACCGGGGCCAAGAGACCCAGTACTTC. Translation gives CASSSTNRGQETQYF. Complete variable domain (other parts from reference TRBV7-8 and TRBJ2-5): GAGVSQSPRYKVAKRGQDVALRCDPISGHVSLFWYQQALGQGPEFLTYFQNEAQLDKSGLPSDRFFAERPEGSVSTLKIQRTQQEDSAVYLCASSSTNRGQETQYFGPGTRLLVL.

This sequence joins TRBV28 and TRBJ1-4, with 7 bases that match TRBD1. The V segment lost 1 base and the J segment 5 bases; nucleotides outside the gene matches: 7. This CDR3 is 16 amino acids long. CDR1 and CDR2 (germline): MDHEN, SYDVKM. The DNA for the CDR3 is TGTGCCAGCAGTTTATCGGCCGGGACAGTAAATGAAAAACTGTTTTTT. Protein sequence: CASSLSAGTVNEKLFF.

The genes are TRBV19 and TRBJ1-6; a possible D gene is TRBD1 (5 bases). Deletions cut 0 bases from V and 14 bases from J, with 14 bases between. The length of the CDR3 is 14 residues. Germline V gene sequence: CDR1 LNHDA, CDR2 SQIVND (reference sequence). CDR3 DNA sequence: TGTGCCAGTAGTATAGACACAGGAAGTTGGGCCCTCCACTTT. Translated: CASSIDTGSWALHF.